This T cell receptor beta chain came from a study of blood T cell repertoires in COVID-19. Data came from immunoSEQ multiplex PCR; TCRdb stores just in-frame clones and leaves some out. The sample consists of around 300,000 clones, roughly 86% of them appearing once. Germline CDR1 reads SGHTA; CDR2 reads FQGNSA. V was pared by 4 bases and J by 1 base, with 10 bases between. The CDR3 sequence is 15 residues long. Two consecutive negative NP/OP PCR tests, clearance, or resolved symptoms defined Cohort 3 recovery. Sequenced material: PBMCs or T cells enriched from blood (not recorded which). The sequence derives from a young woman who had recovered from COVID-19. This rearrangement joins TRBV7-2 to TRBJ2-2; unclear D gene. The CDR3 loop reads CASSSEPLNTGELFF. CDR3 in DNA: TGTGCCAGCAGCTCCGAGCCCTTGAACACCGGGGAGCTGTTTTTT.